This entry concerns a single TCR beta chain. Its antigen remains unidentified. The V end lost 0 bases, the J end lost 9 bases, and 12 bases lay between the germline ends. Germline loops: CDR1 LGHNA, CDR2 YSLEER. CDR3 length equals 15 residues. The data were obtained in a study of T cell responses to AZD1222 COVID-19 vaccine. Generated by immunoSEQ multiplex PCR, the TCRdb table keeps only in-frame clones and is missing some. The repertoire has some 31,000 clones, 88% of them found once; the top ten carry around 15%. General study results and limits: Recipients of two AZD1222 doses showed rising Spike-specific TCR breadth and depth.

The TCR was taken from an adult who received the AZD1222 COVID-19 vaccine. The sequencing here drew on peripheral blood, taken 28 days after the second AZD1222 dose. This chain joins TRBV4-3 and TRBJ1-6; D perhaps matches TRBD1 (6 bases). CDR3: CASSQEGAGRSPLHF. Written as DNA, the CDR3 is TGCGCCAGCAGCCAAGAGGGGGCAGGGCGTTCACCCCTCCACTTT.